This T cell receptor beta chain derives from a study of cytomegalovirus exposure and HLA in healthy donors. Study findings and constraints: V- and J-gene trimming in TCR beta was tied to a missense DCLRE1C variant by an analysis performed later.

V lost 4 bases to trimming and J lost 0 bases, with 7 bases between them. The CDR3 has 14 amino acids. Germline V CDR1 and CDR2: SEHNR, FQNEAQ (reference sequence). In the PCR, 60 Vbeta and 13 Jbeta primers were used. Profiled with immunoSEQ multiplex PCR; TCRdb holds only in-frame clones, not every one. The table lists some 79,000 clones, more than 50% of them singletons. Comment on this clone: What it binds is unknown.

This rearrangement joins TRBV7-9 to TRBJ1-5, with D unclear. The sample comprised PBMCs. This sequence was found in a middle-aged woman in good health and CMV-seropositive. CDR3 amino acids: CASSSYSSNQPQHF. For the CDR3, the DNA is TGTGCCAGCAGCTCATACAGTAGCAATCAGCCCCAGCATTTT.